This T cell receptor (beta chain) was sequenced for a study of blood T cell repertoires in COVID-19. Study details: T cells, B-cell-depleted T cells, or PBMCs provided the cDNA or gDNA that served as material.

Authors' processing steps: Researchers report that nucleated cell counts were estimated from reference gene primer amplification. Clones were read by immunoSEQ multiplex PCR, and TCRdb kept only the in-frame ones, dropping some. The V and J calls and the clone size are those of that table, but D and trimming were determined from the DNA. The data hold over 60,000 clones, with around 77% observed a single time. The CDR3 runs 13 residues. CDR1 is GTSNPN and CDR2 is SVGIG in the germline V gene (reference sequence). V shed 6 bases, J shed 0 bases, and the junction held 5 bases outside the gene matches. This chain joins TRBV30 and TRBJ2-7; 7 nucleotides align to TRBD1. Source material: peripheral blood. The receptor was derived from an elderly man with active or convalescent COVID-19. CDR3 nucleotide sequence: TGTGCCTGCCAGGACAGGAGCTCCTACGAGCAGTACTTC. As protein: CACQDRSSYEQYF.